The 32 T cell receptor beta chains below were found in one sample sequenced in a study of shared clonotypes between healthy human individuals. Measured with immunoSEQ multiplex PCR; TCRdb has only the in-frame clones, and not every one. The repertoire holds about 2 million clones, with 95% as singletons. The sequencing sample was made of naive CD4+ T cells sorted from blood. As to subset: CD45RA+ positively selected. These receptors all stem from a man between 18 and 29 years old in good health.

The rearrangement links TRBV6-1 to TRBJ2-7, with TRBD1 matching 8 bases. Trimming at V came to 0 bases and at J to 6 bases, leaving 7 bases not matched to a gene. The CDR3 consists of 15 residues. Germline CDR1 MNHNS, CDR2 SASEGT. The CDR3 is CASSEAWTGSLEQYF. The CDR3 bases are TGTGCCAGCAGTGAAGCGTGGACAGGGTCCCTCGAGCAGTACTTC.

The chain joins TRBV14 to TRBJ2-5; D is undetermined. Germline loops: CDR1 SGHDN, CDR2 FVKESK. Trimming pared 2 bases from V and 1 base from J, leaving 8 bases between. The CDR3 covers 14 residues. Here the CDR3 DNA reads TGTGCCAGCAGCCAACCGAGTCTCCAAGAGACCCAGTACTTC. This encodes CASSQPSLQETQYF.

The chain joins TRBV30 to TRBJ1-4; TRBD1 is a possible D gene (6 bases). The length of the CDR3 is 14 residues. Trimming removed 2 bases from V and 7 bases from J, with 14 bases in between. Germline CDR1 and CDR2: GTSNPN and SVGIG (reference sequence). The CDR3 is CAWSKGQGFEKLFF. Written as DNA, the CDR3 is TGTGCCTGGAGTAAAGGGCAGGGGTTTGAAAAACTGTTTTTT.

On this clone itself: This sample also contains other DNA sequences that code for the same CDR3. V gene TRBV6-1 combines with J gene TRBJ2-3; no clear D. Germline V gene sequence: CDR1 MNHNS, CDR2 SASEGT. V lost 4 bases and J 2 bases, leaving 4 bases between the germline ends. This CDR3 is 12 amino acids long. Here the CDR3 reads CASSGNTDTQYF. The CDR3 nucleotides read TGTGCCAGCAGTGGGAACACAGATACGCAGTATTTT.

The rearrangement joins TRBV5-1 to TRBJ1-2; no definite D call. Looked up from germline, CDR1 is SGHRS and CDR2 is YFSETQ. Trimming pared 4 bases from V and 8 bases from J, leaving 12 bases between. This CDR3 has 12 residues. The CDR3 bases are TGCGCCAGCAGCCGGGCAGACAACGGCTACACCTTC. Protein: CASSRADNGYTF.

This clone was detected only once. The chain carries TRBV30 and TRBJ1-1; TRBD1 matches 7 bases. The V segment lost 5 bases and the J segment 3 bases; nucleotides outside the gene matches: 3. This CDR3 has 12 amino acids. Germline V CDR1 and CDR2: GTSNPN, SVGIG (reference sequence). The CDR3 spells CAWWDRDTEAFF. CDR3 sequence (DNA): TGTGCCTGGTGGGACAGAGACACTGAAGCTTTCTTT.

This clone was counted a single time. V gene TRBV14 combines with J gene TRBJ1-2, with D unresolved. Deletions cut 8 bases from V and 2 bases from J, with 9 bases between. Germline CDR1 reads SGHDN; CDR2 reads FVKESK. This CDR3 has 12 amino acids. The CDR3 DNA reads as TGTGCCAGCTCTAGTTGGAACTATGGCTACACCTTC. It yields the protein CASSSWNYGYTF.

The rearrangement uses TRBV4-1 and TRBJ2-7, with a possible D match to TRBD2 (7 bases). This CDR3 spans 15 amino acids. Trimming took off 4 bases at V and 6 bases at J, with 19 bases between the two ends. In germline, CDR1 is MGHRA, CDR2 YSYEKL. CDR3 in amino acids: CASSLRGGLEGEQYF. Written as DNA, the CDR3 is TGCGCCAGCAGCCTGAGGGGGGGTTTGGAAGGCGAGCAGTACTTC.

The V call is TRBV5-6, the J call TRBJ2-3; D is undetermined. The CDR3 spans 16 residues. V lost 3 bases, J lost 4 bases, and 18 bases lay in between. Germline V gene sequence: CDR1 SGHDT, CDR2 YYEEEE. The CDR3 sequence is CASSWSTVGVADTQYF. The CDR3 DNA follows: TGTGCCAGCAGCTGGTCCACAGTTGGCGTGGCAGATACGCAGTATTTT.

This clone has just one count. The V gene is TRBV2, the J gene TRBJ1-6; D gene uncertain. Trimming cost V 3 bases and J 0 bases, with 15 bases left between them. The CDR3 is 18 residues long. CDR1 is SNHLY and CDR2 is FYNNEI in the germline V gene. CDR3 DNA: TGTGCCAGCAGTGAGGACCTAGATACCTTCTCCTATAATTCACCCCTCCACTTT. Protein product: CASSEDLDTFSYNSPLHF.

This chain joins TRBV6-5 and TRBJ1-2; D gene ambiguous. CDR3 length: 13 amino acids. Germline assignment: CDR1 MNHEY and CDR2 SVGAGI. The V gene lost 6 bases and the J gene lost 0 bases, with 8 bases spanning the gap. The CDR3 sequence is CASSREANYGYTF. The CDR3 region has the DNA TGTGCCAGCAGCCGGGAAGCTAACTATGGCTACACCTTC.

The genes are TRBV11-2 and TRBJ1-6, with D hard to call. The CDR3 runs to 14 residues. V was clipped by 4 bases and J by 9 bases, with 13 bases between them. Germline V CDR1 and CDR2: SGHAT, FQNNGV. DNA of the CDR3: TGTGCCAGCAGCTCCCCATCCAGTAGTTCACCCCTCCACTTT. Its translation: CASSSPSSSSPLHF.

V usage is TRBV4-1 and J usage is TRBJ2-2; either TRBD1 or TRBD2 may supply D (6 bases each). V lost 1 base to trimming and J lost 4 bases, with 13 bases between them. CDR1 MGHRA and CDR2 YSYEKL come from the germline V gene. The CDR3 spans 16 residues. This CDR3 reads CASSQGGGRFTGELFF. Here the CDR3 DNA reads TGCGCCAGCAGCCAAGGAGGGGGGAGATTCACCGGGGAGCTGTTTTTT.

The rearrangement uses TRBV28 and TRBJ1-5, with 7 bases that match TRBD1. The CDR3 consists of 14 residues. V shed 7 bases and J 7 bases; nucleotides not matched to a gene: 10. Per the germline V gene, CDR1 is MDHEN and CDR2 is SYDVKM. CDR3 in DNA: TGTGCCAGCAACTCAGGGGGAGACAAGCAGCCCCAGCATTTT. Its protein product is CASNSGGDKQPQHF. Variable domain in full (rest from reference TRBV28 and TRBJ1-5): DVKVTQSSRYLVKRTGEKVFLECVQDMDHENMFWYRQDPGLGLRLIYFSYDVKMKEKGDIPEGYSVSREKKERFSLILESASTNQTSMYLCASNSGGDKQPQHFGDGTRLSIL.

The chain has TRBV11-1 and TRBJ2-1, with D possibly TRBD1 on 7 matching bases. The CDR3 is 15 amino acids. Trimming removed 5 bases from V and 7 bases from J, with 18 bases in between. Germline V gene lookup returns CDR1 SGHAT and CDR2 FQDESV (reference sequence). The CDR3 nucleotides read TGTGCCAGCAGCCCTAGGAGGGACAGCAAAAATGAGCAGTTCTTC. This encodes CASSPRRDSKNEQFF.

Here the CDR3 DNA reads TGCGCCAGCAGCTATAAACCAGACAGCAATCAGCCCCAGCATTTT. Its protein product is CASSYKPDSNQPQHF. V and J are TRBV4-1 and TRBJ1-5; no clear D gene. The CDR3 covers 15 residues. The germline CDR1 and CDR2 sequences are MGHRA and YSYEKL. Trimming removed 5 bases at V and 1 base at J, with 12 bases between.

The J gene is TRBJ2-2, the V gene TRBV30; TRBD2 might be the D (6 bases). The CDR3 runs 15 residues. Per germline, CDR1 GTSNPN and CDR2 SVGIG (reference sequence). Trimming took off 1 base at V and 2 bases at J, with 11 bases between the two ends. The CDR3 nucleotides read TGTGCCTGGAGTGCCGCGGGACTTAACACCGGGGAGCTGTTTTTT. Translation: CAWSAAGLNTGELFF.

V is TRBV2 and J is TRBJ1-3; no clear D gene. This CDR3 region has 15 residues. The ends were cut back, 1 base at V and 0 bases at J, with 7 bases in the middle. Germline V gene sequence: CDR1 SNHLY, CDR2 FYNNEI. For the CDR3, the DNA is TGTGCCAGCAGTGAAGTGGTGAGCTCTGGAAACACCATATATTTT. Translated, it gives CASSEVVSSGNTIYF. Complete variable domain (other parts from reference TRBV2 and TRBJ1-3): EPEVTQTPSHQVTQMGQEVILRCVPISNHLYFYWYRQILGQKVEFLVSFYNNEISEKSEIFDDQFSVERPDGSNFTLKIRSTKLEDSAMYFCASSEVVSSGNTIYFGEGSWLTVV.

This rearrangement joins TRBV4-3 to TRBJ2-3; D call uncertain. V was pared by 2 bases and J by 4 bases, with 16 bases between. Germline V lookup: CDR1 LGHNA, CDR2 YSLEER. This CDR3 contains 16 residues. The CDR3 DNA sequence: TGCGCCAGCAGCCAATCCCCCCAGCCTGGGGCAGATACGCAGTATTTT. Amino acid sequence: CASSQSPQPGADTQYF.

Comments on this clone: In the same sample, other DNA sequences code for this CDR3. This chain links TRBV5-1 with TRBJ2-3; D may be TRBD2 (5 bases). V lost 0 bases to trimming and J lost 0 bases, with 8 bases between them. CDR1 is SGHRS and CDR2 is YFSETQ in the germline V gene. The CDR3 runs 15 residues. The CDR3 nucleotides read TGCGCCAGCAGCTTGGAAGCGGCAAGCACAGATACGCAGTATTTT. Translated, it gives CASSLEAASTDTQYF.

The rearrangement links TRBV5-6 to TRBJ2-2; 10 bases align to TRBD1. Germline V gene data show CDR1 as SGHDT and CDR2 as YYEEEE. CDR3 size: 15 residues. J lost 7 bases, V lost 4 bases, and 7 bases had no gene match. The CDR3 bases are TGTGCCAGCAGCCCTGACAGGGGGCTTAACGGGGAGCTGTTTTTT. Translation: CASSPDRGLNGELFF.

Remarks on this clone: This same CDR3 is encoded by further DNA sequences in the sample. The genes are TRBV4-1 and TRBJ2-3, with D hard to call. The CDR3 consists of 12 residues. Germline V gene sequence: CDR1 MGHRA, CDR2 YSYEKL. V shed 3 bases and J shed 3 bases, with 4 bases lying between them. CDR3 in amino acids: CASSQLTDTQYF. In DNA, the CDR3 is TGCGCCAGCAGCCAGCTAACAGATACGCAGTATTTT.

The V gene is TRBV5-1, the J gene TRBJ1-6; D uncertain. The CDR3 contains 13 residues. Trimming took off 2 bases at V and 11 bases at J, with 11 bases between the two ends. Germline-derived CDR1 and CDR2 are SGHRS and YFSETQ. The CDR3 coding sequence is TGCGCCAGCAGCTTTAGCGGCCTGCCACCCCTCCACTTT. It yields the protein CASSFSGLPPLHF.

This chain joins TRBV21-1 and TRBJ2-7; the table's D call, TRBD2, was not checked against the DNA. TRBV21-1 is labeled a pseudogene. The CDR3 sequence is 21 residues long. The CDR3 region is CASSNRGPGLPKYVTSYEQYF. The CDR3 DNA follows: TGTGCCAGCAGCAATAGGGGTCCGGGACTACCAAAATACGTAACGTCCTACGAGCAGTACTTC.

The J gene is TRBJ2-1, the V gene TRBV4-1; 7 nucleotides align to TRBD2. The V gene's germline CDR1 is MGHRA and CDR2 YSYEKL. The CDR3 is 14 residues long. V gave up 1 base and J gave up 7 bases; unmatched junction bases: 4. For the CDR3, the DNA is TGCGCCAGCAGCCAAGTGCAAGCGGGGAATGAGCAGTTCTTC. This gives the protein CASSQVQAGNEQFF.

J is TRBJ2-2 and V is TRBV10-2; D is ambiguous. Germline CDR1 reads WSHSY; CDR2 reads SAAADI. The CDR3 consists of 15 residues. The V gene lost 2 bases and the J gene lost 5 bases, with 12 bases spanning the gap. CDR3 nucleotides: TGCGCCAGCAGTGAGAAAGGACGTGTAACCGGGGAGCTGTTTTTT. Its translation is CASSEKGRVTGELFF.

The table lists this clone with many counts. This rearrangement joins TRBV29-1 to TRBJ1-1, with 12 bases identical to TRBD1. Trimming took 7 bases from V and 5 from J; bases not matched to a gene: 17. Germline CDR1 SQVTM, CDR2 ANQGSEA. The CDR3 has 17 amino acids. CDR3 sequence (DNA): TGCAGCGCTATAGCGGGACAGGGGGCGATACCCTTTACTGAAGCTTTCTTT. This encodes CSAIAGQGAIPFTEAFF.

The DNA of the CDR3 is TGTGCCAGCAGCCCCTCAGGGGGGGGCGCGGTCACTGAAGCTTTCTTT. It translates to CASSPSGGGAVTEAFF. The chain links TRBV7-9 to TRBJ1-1; TRBD1 aligns across 7 bases. Germline V gives CDR1 SEHNR, CDR2 FQNEAQ (reference sequence). The CDR3 has 16 amino acids. The V segment lost 5 bases and the J segment 4 bases; nucleotides outside the gene matches: 13.

The chain recombines TRBV29-1 with TRBJ2-7, with TRBD1 as a possible D gene (5 bases). The CDR3 is 14 residues long. V lost 4 bases to trimming and J lost 3 bases, with 16 bases between them. Germline V CDR1 and CDR2: SQVTM, ANQGSEA. The CDR3 protein is CSVVLDSKFYEQYF. The CDR3 DNA is TGCAGCGTTGTCCTTGACAGCAAATTCTACGAGCAGTACTTC.

The chain couples TRBV6-6 to TRBJ1-5; TRBD1 aligns across 7 bases. V lost 3 bases and J lost 3; bases outside the gene matches: 8. The CDR3 spans 16 residues. Germline V gene data show CDR1 as MNHNY and CDR2 as SVGAGI (reference sequence). CDR3 loop: CASSYSGQAFNQPQHF. As DNA, the CDR3 is TGTGCCAGCAGTTATAGTGGACAGGCCTTCAATCAGCCCCAGCATTTT.

The rearrangement links TRBV4-1 to TRBJ1-1; the D gene is possibly TRBD1 (5 bases). The CDR3 totals 15 residues. Between the trimmed V and J ends, which lost 0 bases and 4 bases, there was a span of 12 bases. Germline CDR1 and CDR2: MGHRA and YSYEKL. The DNA of the CDR3 is TGCGCCAGCAGCCAAGATCTTGGGGGGGTCACTGAAGCTTTCTTT. Residues: CASSQDLGGVTEAFF.

The chain couples TRBV5-1 to TRBJ2-2; 10 bases fit TRBD1. CDR3 length: 16 amino acids. In germline, CDR1 is SGHRS, CDR2 YFSETQ. V lost 4 bases, J lost 4 bases, and 7 bases stayed unmatched. For the CDR3, the DNA is TGCGCCAGCAGCCGAGGGGACAGGGGCGCCACCGGGGAGCTGTTTTTT. Residues: CASSRGDRGATGELFF.